The clone carrying this TCR beta chain occurred many times. Antigen specificity is unknown. These data belong to a study of T cells after yellow fever vaccination. Study-level findings and limits: Within FACS-sorted repertoires, abundant clonotypes contaminating from the bulk population could be present. Secondary responses were weaker yet peaked faster, day 5 versus 15.

The CDR3 spans 14 residues. The V gene lost 3 bases and the J gene lost 9 bases, with 17 bases spanning the gap. Germline-derived CDR1 and CDR2 are LNHDA and SQIVND (reference sequence). The authors made TCR cDNA by 5'RACE template switching, adding a universal primer site and UMIs. TCRdb analysed the 5' RACE reads with MiXCR anew, one entry per CDR3 protein. This sample has 200,000 to 300,000 distinct CDR3 sequences, with 6% to 7.5% found just once. The clonotype comes from a man aged 25-45 years who received the YFV17D yellow fever vaccine. V is TRBV19 and J is TRBJ2-5; D is ambiguous. This sample comprised CD4+ T cells sorted from PBMCs, obtained 15 days after the yellow fever booster vaccination. CDR3 sequence (DNA): TGTGCCAGTAGTATGCGGCAGGAGCCCACGGCCCAGTACTTC. Protein sequence: CASSMRQEPTAQYF.